This TCR beta chain was recorded in a study of cytomegalovirus exposure and HLA in healthy donors. With 5 bases clipped from V and 5 bases from J, the junction kept 14 bases outside the gene matches. The CDR3 has 16 amino acids. Germline V gives CDR1 SGHRS, CDR2 YFSETQ. 13 Jbeta primers and 60 Vbeta primers were used for the PCR. Study processing details: Unique TCR beta chains numbered about 80 million in a later analysis, with around 10 million shared. Measured with immunoSEQ multiplex PCR; TCRdb has only the in-frame clones, and not every one. V, J and clone size are taken as reported in that table, and D and trimming were inferred from the DNA itself. Here the sample spans around 45,000 clones, approximately 68% being singletons.

The gene calls are TRBV5-1 and TRBJ2-3, with 7 bases that match TRBD1. The sample was PBMCs. This TCR was recovered from a man younger than 45 in good health and CMV-seronegative. The CDR3 coding sequence is TGCGCCAGCAGACTCCTGGGACGACAGGGTCAAGATACGCAGTATTTT. It encodes CASRLLGRQGQDTQYF. Full variable domain (missing parts from reference TRBV5-1 and TRBJ2-3): KAGVTQTPRYLIKTRGQQVTLSCSPISGHRSVSWYQQTPGQGLQFLFEYFSETQRNKGNFPGRFSGRQFSNSRSEMNVSTLELGDSALYLCASRLLGRQGQDTQYFGPGTRLTVL.